Following are 30 T cell receptor beta chains from one sample sequenced in a study of control samples from healthy donors and cancer patients. Clones were sequenced by immunoSEQ multiplex PCR, and TCRdb holds only the in-frame ones, with some missing. The sample shows about 55,000 clones, 88% of them seen only once. Source material: blood. The receptor source for this set is a man aged 50-59 years in good health.

The V and J genes are TRBV7-9 and TRBJ2-1, with 16 bases aligning to TRBD2. The germline V gene has CDR1 SEHNR and CDR2 FQNEAQ (reference sequence). CDR3 length: 18 amino acids. V gave up 1 base and J gave up 5 bases; unmatched junction bases: 5. As DNA, the CDR3 is TGTGCCAGCAGCTTAGGGCCGGGACTAGCGGGAGGGAACAATGAGCAGTTCTTC. Protein sequence: CASSLGPGLAGGNNEQFF.

This chain links TRBV21-1 with TRBJ1-5; the table's D gene call, TRBD1, was not cross checked with the DNA. TRBV21-1 is shown as a pseudogene. The CDR3 runs 15 residues. CDR3 DNA sequence: TGTGCCAGCAGCAAAGAGGTCAGGTCAGATCAGCCCCAGCATTTT. It yields the protein CASSKEVRSDQPQHF.

Notes on this clone: Distinct nucleotide sequences in the sample also encode this CDR3. This chain joins TRBV7-2 and TRBJ2-2, with D perhaps given as TRBD1 or TRBD2 (6 bases each). Germline-derived CDR1 and CDR2 are SGHTA and FQGNSA. V dropped 4 bases and J dropped 5 bases, with 11 bases sitting between them. This CDR3 spans 14 amino acids. The CDR3 sequence: CASSWGAGTGELFF. The DNA of the CDR3 is TGTGCCAGCAGCTGGGGGGCGGGGACCGGGGAGCTGTTTTTT.

The genes are TRBV12-1 and TRBJ1-1; the table gives TRBD1 as D, unverified against the DNA. TRBV12-1 is a known pseudogene. The CDR3 length is 14 residues. CDR3 coding DNA: TGTGCCAGCAGCTCACGACCCAGGGCAACTGAAGCTTTCTTT. Protein: CASSSRPRATEAFF.

This clone was seen a few times. V gene TRBV27 combines with J gene TRBJ1-4, with 7 nucleotides matching TRBD1. Losses at the gene ends were 4 bases for V and 6 bases for J; bases not matched to a gene: 8. CDR1 and CDR2 from the germline V gene are MNHEY and SMNVEV (reference sequence). This CDR3 spans 15 amino acids. The CDR3 coding sequence is TGTGCCAGCAGTTCAAGACCAGGGGGGTATGAAAAACTGTTTTTT. It encodes CASSSRPGGYEKLFF.

The V gene is TRBV9, the J gene TRBJ2-1; no reliable D call. The CDR3 has 13 residues. Germline V gives CDR1 SGDLS, CDR2 YYNGEE. Trimming shortened V by 0 bases and J by 7 bases, and 8 bases separated the two germline ends. The CDR3 protein is CASSVVWGNEQFF. DNA of the CDR3: TGTGCCAGCAGCGTAGTCTGGGGAAATGAGCAGTTCTTC.

The rearrangement links TRBV19 to TRBJ1-1; 11 bases are a match to TRBD1. V was clipped by 7 bases and J by 6 bases; unmatched bases: 7. This CDR3 region has 14 residues. Looked up from germline, CDR1 is LNHDA and CDR2 is SQIVND (reference sequence). CDR3 region: CASTLDRGRAEAFF. CDR3 in DNA: TGTGCCAGTACCCTGGACAGGGGGCGCGCTGAAGCTTTCTTT. The full variable domain, with the rest looked up from reference TRBV19 and TRBJ1-1, is DGGITQSPKYLFRKEGQNVTLSCEQNLNHDAMYWYRQDPGQGLRLIYYSQIVNDFQKGDIAEGYSVSREKKESFPLTVTSAQKNPTAFYLCASTLDRGRAEAFFGQGTRLTVV.

V gene TRBV28 combines with J gene TRBJ2-2; D uncertain. The germline V gene encodes CDR1 MDHEN and CDR2 SYDVKM. Between the trimmed V and J ends, which lost 6 bases and 2 bases, there was a span of 16 bases. The CDR3 length is 16 residues. CDR3 nucleotides: TGTGCCAGCAGCCTTACGGACCTCGCCAACACCGGGGAGCTGTTTTTT. Protein product: CASSLTDLANTGELFF.

The rearrangement links TRBV6-5 to TRBJ2-7; TRBD2 is a possible D gene (6 bases). V shed 2 bases and J shed 5 bases, with 13 bases lying between them. This CDR3 spans 14 amino acids. The germline CDR1 and CDR2 sequences are MNHEY and SVGAGI. The chain's CDR3 is CASSYQGGQDEQYF. The CDR3 DNA is TGTGCCAGCAGTTACCAGGGAGGTCAGGACGAGCAGTACTTC.

The J gene is TRBJ2-1, the V gene TRBV10-1; D may be TRBD1 (5 bases). The CDR3 is made up of 12 amino acids. Germline CDR1 reads WNHNN; CDR2 reads SYGVQD (reference sequence). V was shortened by 4 bases and J by 13 bases, with 14 bases between the two germline ends. CDR3 protein: CASSVKGFDQFF. The CDR3 DNA follows: TGCGCCAGCAGTGTAAAGGGGTTTGACCAGTTCTTC.

The J gene is TRBJ1-4, the V gene TRBV19; 9 bases match TRBD1. Germline V gene sequence: CDR1 LNHDA, CDR2 SQIVND (reference sequence). Trimming at V came to 6 bases and at J to 4 bases, leaving 3 bases not matched to a gene. The CDR3 has 14 residues. The CDR3 coding sequence is TGTGCCAGTAGACAGGGACAGGGTAATGAAAAACTGTTTTTT. This translates into CASRQGQGNEKLFF.

The chain is built from TRBV3-1 (or the pseudogene TRBV3-2) and TRBJ1-4; maybe TRBD1 (6 bases). CDR3 length: 12 residues. Germline loops: CDR1 LGHDT, CDR2 YNNKEL (reference sequence). V was clipped by 5 bases and J by 8 bases, with 9 bases between them. The CDR3 loop is CASSAGQEKLFF. CDR3 nucleotides: TGTGCCAGCAGCGCAGGACAGGAAAAACTGTTTTTT.

This rearrangement joins TRBV20-1 to TRBJ2-1, with 8 nucleotides matching TRBD2. CDR3 length equals 14 residues. In germline, CDR1 is DFQATT, CDR2 SNEGSKA (reference sequence). V shed 3 bases and J 10 bases; nucleotides not matched to a gene: 11. CDR3: CSASGTSTLWEQFF. The CDR3 DNA is TGCAGTGCTAGTGGGACTAGTACTCTTTGGGAGCAGTTCTTC.

The chain carries TRBV7-9 and TRBJ2-7; 12 nucleotides match TRBD2. The CDR3 consists of 16 residues. V gave up 4 bases and J gave up 1 base; unmatched junction bases: 5. Germline V gene data show CDR1 as SEHNR and CDR2 as FQNEAQ (reference sequence). This CDR3 reads CASSSTSGRSSYEQYF. Written as DNA, the CDR3 is TGTGCCAGCAGCTCAACTAGCGGGAGGAGTTCCTACGAGCAGTACTTC.

The chain uses TRBV7-2 and TRBJ1-2, with 7 bases that match TRBD1. The CDR3 length is 17 residues. The germline V gene has CDR1 SGHTA and CDR2 FQGNSA. The V and J ends lost 1 base and 8 bases, in that order; junction bases with no gene match: 16. The CDR3 sequence is CASSLGGKHRDSRGYTF. DNA for the CDR3: TGTGCCAGCAGCTTAGGAGGCAAACATCGGGACAGTCGAGGCTACACCTTC.

The gene calls are TRBV6-6 and TRBJ1-6; the D is unclear. The CDR3 totals 16 residues. Germline assignment: CDR1 MNHNY and CDR2 SVGAGI (reference sequence). V was cut by 6 bases and J by 7 bases, with 19 bases left in between. The CDR3 spells CASRDALGSANSPLHF. CDR3 coding DNA: TGTGCCAGCAGGGACGCCTTAGGCTCTGCAAATTCACCCCTCCACTTT.

The V call is TRBV4-3, the J call TRBJ2-1; 12 bases are shared with TRBD2. J lost 8 bases, V lost 4 bases, and 6 bases had no gene match. Germline lookup yields CDR1 LGHNA and CDR2 YSLEER. The CDR3 is made up of 15 amino acids. The CDR3, as DNA: TGCGCCAGCAGCCCCCGACTAGCGGGAGTTTATGAGCAGTTCTTC. The encoded protein is CASSPRLAGVYEQFF.

The chain combines TRBV28 with TRBJ2-7, with D possibly being TRBD1 or TRBD2 (5 bases each). Per the germline V gene, CDR1 is MDHEN and CDR2 is SYDVKM. V dropped 8 bases and J dropped 12 bases, with 17 bases sitting between them. The CDR3 totals 11 residues. The CDR3 here is CASGGYRDAYF. CDR3 DNA: TGTGCCAGCGGCGGGTACCGGGACGCGTACTTC. Full variable domain (outside the CDR3, taken from reference TRBV28 and TRBJ2-7): DVKVTQSSRYLVKRTGEKVFLECVQDMDHENMFWYRQDPGLGLRLIYFSYDVKMKEKGDIPEGYSVSREKKERFSLILESASTNQTSMYLCASGGYRDAYFGPGTRLTVT.

This chain uses TRBV18 with TRBJ2-7, with 9 nucleotides matching TRBD1. This CDR3 region has 15 residues. In germline, CDR1 is KGHSH, CDR2 LQKENI. With 8 bases clipped from V and 2 bases from J, the junction kept 10 bases outside the gene matches. The CDR3 sequence: CASADGTGLAYEQYF. DNA of the CDR3: TGTGCCAGCGCTGACGGGACAGGGTTGGCCTACGAGCAGTACTTC.

This clone was detected a few times. This chain links TRBV30 with TRBJ1-1, with 8 bases aligning to TRBD1. This CDR3 spans 12 amino acids. Trimming removed 0 bases from V and 9 bases from J; junction bases left unmatched: 3. CDR1 GTSNPN and CDR2 SVGIG come from the germline V gene (reference sequence). The chain's CDR3 is CAWSVQGAQAFF. CDR3 in DNA: TGTGCCTGGAGTGTTCAGGGGGCGCAAGCTTTCTTT.

CDR3 sequence: CASSQLIQPPYEQYF. CDR3 coding DNA: TGTGCCAGCAGCCAACTCATACAGCCCCCCTACGAGCAGTACTTC. The rearrangement links TRBV14 to TRBJ2-7; D is undetermined. V was clipped by 2 bases and J by 2 bases, with 13 bases between them. Germline V gene sequence: CDR1 SGHDN, CDR2 FVKESK. The length of the CDR3 is 15 residues.

The chain carries TRBV2 and TRBJ2-1; 7 bases are a match to TRBD2. Germline V gives CDR1 SNHLY, CDR2 FYNNEI. Germline trimming cut 0 bases from V and 5 bases from J; bases unmatched to any gene: 13. The CDR3 has 18 amino acids. CDR3 loop: CASSEATIWGGANNEQFF. The DNA of the CDR3 is TGTGCCAGCAGTGAAGCTACGATTTGGGGGGGTGCAAACAATGAGCAGTTCTTC.

The chain uses TRBV19 and TRBJ2-7; the D gene is possibly TRBD1 (6 bases). Germline CDR1 is LNHDA and CDR2 is SQIVND (reference sequence). Trimming stripped 4 bases from V and 6 bases from J, with 10 bases between. This CDR3 is 12 amino acids long. The CDR3, as DNA: TGTGCCAGTAGTAACAGGGATGGCGAGCAGTACTTC. Its protein is CASSNRDGEQYF.

V usage is TRBV5-4 and J usage is TRBJ2-3; 11 bases fit TRBD2. This CDR3 contains 16 residues. With V trimmed by 7 bases and J by 4 bases, 11 bases remained unmatched. Germline CDR1 is SGHNT and CDR2 is YYREEE (reference sequence). CDR3 bases: TGTGCCAGCGGCCTAGCGGGAGGTGACAGCGCAGATACGCAGTATTTT. The encoded protein is CASGLAGGDSADTQYF.

The genes are TRBV24-1 and TRBJ1-5; D uncertain. This CDR3 has 12 amino acids. The V gene's germline CDR1 is KGHDR and CDR2 SFDVKD. V was shortened by 1 base and J by 7 bases, with 4 bases between the two germline ends. CDR3 coding DNA: TGTGCCACCAGTGATTTCGGGCAGCCCCAGCATTTT. It codes for CATSDFGQPQHF.

The genes are TRBV11-3 and TRBJ2-5, with D tentatively TRBD1 (5 bases). Germline V CDR1 and CDR2: SGHNT, YENEEA. The CDR3 extends over 16 amino acids. The V end was cut by 0 bases, the J end by 4 bases, with 15 bases between. In DNA, the CDR3 is TGTGCCAGCAGCTTAGAGGATAGGGGTGGCGGAGAGACCCAGTACTTC. It specifies CASSLEDRGGGETQYF.

The chain employs TRBV28 and TRBJ2-6; D ambiguous. There are 13 residues in the CDR3. Germline lookup yields CDR1 MDHEN and CDR2 SYDVKM. V was cut by 7 bases and J by 1 base, with 5 bases left in between. CDR3 residues: CASTQSGANVLTF. CDR3 DNA: TGTGCCAGCACTCAATCTGGGGCCAACGTCCTGACTTTC.

The CDR3 here is CASRPDSAAKNIQYF. In DNA form, the CDR3 reads TGTGCCAGCAGACCCGATTCAGCAGCCAAAAACATTCAGTACTTC. This chain links TRBV7-9 with TRBJ2-4; D is undetermined. From germline, CDR1 is SEHNR and CDR2 FQNEAQ (reference sequence). V was shortened by 6 bases and J by 0 bases, with 12 bases between the two germline ends. The CDR3 is 15 amino acids.

The rearrangement uses TRBV12-3 or TRBV12-4 and TRBJ2-3; 8 bases line up with TRBD1. CDR3 length equals 13 residues. J gave up 7 bases and V 6 bases, and 6 bases lay outside the gene matches. CDR3 sequence (DNA): TGTGCCAGCAGGGCAGGGGGCGAAAATACGCAGTATTTT. Residues: CASRAGGENTQYF.

The chain has TRBV28 and TRBJ2-5; TRBD1 agrees at 9 bases. The CDR3 totals 15 residues. Germline V gene sequence: CDR1 MDHEN, CDR2 SYDVKM. J lost 5 bases, V lost 5 bases, and 9 bases had no gene match. CDR3: CASSATTGGWETQYF. The CDR3 coding sequence is TGTGCCAGCAGTGCCACGACAGGGGGGTGGGAGACCCAGTACTTC.